What follows are 28 T cell receptor beta chains derived from one specimen sequenced in a study of blood T cell repertoires in COVID-19 (TCRdb year 2020). Library construction relied on the immunoSEQ multiplex PCR assay. The clones in this table, taken by TCRdb from immuneACCESS, are in-frame only. Not every clone is retained; where verified, under half of the shortfall comes from an unresolved V gene, and the cause of the rest is unknown. For this sample there are about 36,000 clones; about nine tenths appear just once. The top ten constitute around 4.8% of the sample. Sequenced material: peripheral blood. These receptors were taken from a human donor in a cohort sampled during active COVID-19.

The rearrangement uses TRBV28 and TRBJ1-4; the match to TRBD1 covers 7 bases. This CDR3 is built from 17 residues. Germline lookup yields CDR1 MDHEN and CDR2 SYDVKM. V was clipped by 4 bases and J by 0 bases; unmatched bases: 8. The CDR3 region has the DNA TGTGCCAGCAGTTCGAGACAGGGCTTTACAACTAATGAAAAACTGTTTTTT. Amino acid sequence: CASSSRQGFTTNEKLFF. The variable domain in full, with the rest retrieved from reference TRBV28 and TRBJ1-4, is DVKVTQSSRYLVKRTGEKVFLECVQDMDHENMFWYRQDPGLGLRLIYFSYDVKMKEKGDIPEGYSVSREKKERFSLILESASTNQTSMYLCASSSRQGFTTNEKLFFGSGTQLSVL.

The V call is TRBV5-1, the J call TRBJ1-5, with 8 bases identical to TRBD1. CDR3 length: 15 residues. CDR1 is SGHRS and CDR2 is YFSETQ in the germline V gene. J lost 1 base, V lost 0 bases, and 0 bases had no gene match. The CDR3: CASSLGTGSNQPQHF. The CDR3 coding sequence is TGCGCCAGCAGCTTGGGGACAGGGAGCAATCAGCCCCAGCATTTT.

The chain joins TRBV21-1 to TRBJ2-7; TRBD2, the D gene given by the table, was not confirmed from the DNA. TRBV21-1 corresponds to a pseudogene. The CDR3 sequence is 14 residues long. CDR3 DNA sequence: TGTGCCAGCGGAGGGGGGGGGCACCTCTACGAGCAGTACTTC. Protein sequence: CASGGGGHLYEQYF.

The chain links TRBV7-8 to TRBJ1-6, with TRBD1 identical over 10 bases. The CDR3 covers 16 residues. Germline CDR1 reads SGHVS; CDR2 reads FQNEAQ. V was clipped by 5 bases and J by 6 bases; unmatched bases: 7. The CDR3 reads CASSHRQGAFNSPLHF. The DNA of the CDR3 is TGTGCCAGCAGCCACCGACAGGGGGCCTTTAATTCACCCCTCCACTTT.

This rearrangement joins TRBV9 to TRBJ2-1; TRBD2 matches at 9 bases. The CDR3 loop spans 16 amino acids. Germline lookup yields CDR1 SGDLS and CDR2 YYNGEE. The J segment lost 0 bases and the V segment lost 3 bases, leaving 4 bases of the junction unmatched. The CDR3 reads CASSALTSGSYNEQFF. CDR3 nucleotide sequence: TGTGCCAGCAGCGCCCTGACTAGCGGCTCCTACAATGAGCAGTTCTTC. Full variable domain (missing parts from reference TRBV9 and TRBJ2-1): DSGVTQTPKHLITATGQRVTLRCSPRSGDLSVYWYQQSLDQGLQFLIQYYNGEERAKGNILERFSAQQFPDLHSELNLSSLELGDSALYFCASSALTSGSYNEQFFGPGTRLTVL.

This chain links TRBV30 with TRBJ2-1, with a possible D match to TRBD2 (6 bases). Germline loops: CDR1 GTSNPN, CDR2 SVGIG (reference sequence). The CDR3 loop spans 13 amino acids. V was clipped by 3 bases and J by 2 bases, with 8 bases between them. The CDR3 DNA follows: TGTGCCTGGAGCGGGAGTACCTACAATGAGCAGTTCTTC. Residues: CAWSGSTYNEQFF.

This sequence joins TRBV9 and TRBJ2-3; TRBD2 is a possible D gene (6 bases). This CDR3 has 15 amino acids. Germline CDR1 SGDLS, CDR2 YYNGEE. V was cut by 6 bases and J by 3 bases, with 17 bases left in between. The CDR3 DNA reads as TGTGCCAGCATATCGGGGAGGCCGGGGACAGATACGCAGTATTTT. It codes for CASISGRPGTDTQYF.

The rearrangement joins TRBV9 to TRBJ2-2; 9 bases match TRBD2. The CDR3 totals 17 residues. V was clipped by 0 bases and J by 2 bases; unmatched bases: 5. Per germline, CDR1 SGDLS and CDR2 YYNGEE. The CDR3 loop is CASSVAAGGTNTGELFF. The CDR3 DNA is TGTGCCAGCAGCGTAGCCGCGGGGGGGACTAACACCGGGGAGCTGTTTTTT.

V usage is TRBV4-1 and J usage is TRBJ2-7; TRBD2 matches 9 bases. Germline lookup yields CDR1 MGHRA and CDR2 YSYEKL. The CDR3 is 15 amino acids. V was pared by 7 bases and J by 5 bases, with 12 bases of the junction left unmatched. The CDR3 coding sequence is TGCGCCAGCACACGGGATTTAGCGGGAGTGAACGAGCAGTACTTC. Translation: CASTRDLAGVNEQYF.

This rearrangement joins TRBV5-5 to TRBJ2-5; a possible D gene is TRBD2 (6 bases). Between the trimmed V and J ends, which lost 8 bases and 4 bases, there was a span of 12 bases. Germline V gene sequence: CDR1 SGHKS, CDR2 YYEKEE (reference sequence). This CDR3 is built from 12 residues. The CDR3 protein is CASSRLGETQYF. The DNA of the CDR3 is TGTGCCAGTAGTAGACTAGGAGAGACCCAGTACTTC.

In its sample, this clone was seen once. The rearrangement joins TRBV5-5 to TRBJ1-5; TRBD1 might be the D (5 bases). V lost 0 bases and J 1 base, leaving 8 bases between the germline ends. This CDR3 has 15 amino acids. CDR1 is SGHKS, CDR2 YYEKEE, per germline (reference sequence). This chain's CDR3 is CASSLAGRSNQPQHF. The CDR3 DNA is TGTGCCAGCAGCTTGGCAGGGAGGAGCAATCAGCCCCAGCATTTT.

The chain carries TRBV5-4 and TRBJ2-1, with D possibly being TRBD1 (7 bases). Trimming cost V 3 bases and J 0 bases, with 10 bases left between them. Germline-derived CDR1 and CDR2 are SGHNT and YYREEE (reference sequence). The CDR3 has 15 residues. The CDR3 nucleotides are TGTGCCAGCAGCTCCCAGGGGGGCTCCTACAATGAGCAGTTCTTC. Protein sequence: CASSSQGGSYNEQFF.

In nucleotides, the CDR3 is TGTGCCTGGAGTGCGGGGTTCAATCAGCCCCAGCATTTT. Amino acid sequence: CAWSAGFNQPQHF. The V and J genes are TRBV30 and TRBJ1-5, with D uncertain. From germline, CDR1 is GTSNPN and CDR2 SVGIG (reference sequence). With 1 base removed from V and 3 bases from J, the gap between germline ends came to 7 bases. The CDR3 extends over 13 amino acids.

The chain recombines TRBV27 with TRBJ1-5; D not certain. V was cut by 7 bases and J by 6 bases, with 13 bases left in between. Looked up from germline, CDR1 is MNHEY and CDR2 is SMNVEV (reference sequence). This CDR3 has 13 amino acids. CDR3 in amino acids: CASTLYTGQPQHF. The CDR3 nucleotides read TGTGCCAGCACCCTTTACACGGGTCAGCCCCAGCATTTT.

CDR3 bases: TGTGCCAGCAGCCCACAGGGCACCGGGGAGCTGTTTTTT. It specifies CASSPQGTGELFF. The chain employs TRBV13 and TRBJ2-2; a possible D gene is TRBD1 (6 bases). Trimming removed 5 bases from V and 4 bases from J, with 8 bases in between. CDR1 and CDR2 from the germline V gene are PRHDT and FYEKMQ (reference sequence). The CDR3 totals 13 residues.

The genes are TRBV7-2 and TRBJ2-7, with 7 nucleotides matching TRBD2. The CDR3 totals 14 residues. Germline V gives CDR1 SGHTA, CDR2 FQGNSA. Trimming cost V 5 bases and J 1 base; bases outside gene matches: 5. CDR3 amino acids: CASSPRTRSYEQYF. In nucleotides, the CDR3 is TGTGCCAGCAGCCCGCGGACTAGGTCCTACGAGCAGTACTTC.

The V and J genes are TRBV11-2 and TRBJ2-7; 7 bases map to TRBD2. Trimming removed 5 bases from V and 7 bases from J; junction bases left unmatched: 17. Per germline, CDR1 SGHAT and CDR2 FQNNGV. The CDR3 has 16 residues. The DNA of the CDR3 is TGTGCCAGCAGCCCCCGACTAGCATCCTCAGCGGGGGAGCAGTACTTC. Protein product: CASSPRLASSAGEQYF.

The genes are TRBV3-1 (or the pseudogene TRBV3-2) and TRBJ1-6, with 7 bases matching TRBD1. Germline CDR1 is LGHDT and CDR2 is YNNKEL (reference sequence). This CDR3 comprises 15 residues. V shed 4 bases, J shed 7 bases, and the junction held 7 bases outside the gene matches. This CDR3 is CASSLTGVENSPLHF. As DNA, the CDR3 is TGTGCCAGCAGCCTAACAGGGGTTGAGAATTCACCCCTCCACTTT.

The chain joins TRBV28 to TRBJ1-2; 9 bases line up with TRBD1. The CDR3 length is 14 residues. Losses at the gene ends were 5 bases for V and 8 bases for J; bases not matched to a gene: 9. Germline values: CDR1 MDHEN, CDR2 SYDVKM. This chain's CDR3 is CASSPRDRAGGYTF. CDR3 nucleotides: TGTGCCAGCAGTCCCCGGGACAGGGCTGGAGGCTACACCTTC.

The genes are TRBV6-5 and TRBJ1-3; 7 bases are shared with TRBD1. This CDR3 region has 15 residues. J was trimmed by 4 bases and V by 6 bases; bases with no gene match: 9. Per the germline V gene, CDR1 is MNHEY and CDR2 is SVGAGI. The CDR3 region has the DNA TGTGCCAGCAGCGTCGACAGGGCTTTAGGAAACACCATATATTTT. Translation: CASSVDRALGNTIYF.

This rearrangement joins TRBV28 to TRBJ2-7; TRBD2 matches at 11 bases. This CDR3 is 14 amino acids long. With 8 bases clipped from V and 3 bases from J, the junction kept 6 bases outside the gene matches. Germline CDR1 is MDHEN and CDR2 is SYDVKM. The CDR3 loop is CASHTSGRFYEQYF. CDR3 DNA sequence: TGTGCCAGCCACACTAGCGGGAGATTCTACGAGCAGTACTTC.

The chain joins TRBV19 to TRBJ2-7; no clear D gene. The germline gives CDR1 LNHDA, CDR2 SQIVND (reference sequence). This CDR3 contains 16 residues. Trimming cost V 5 bases and J 2 bases, with 19 bases left between them. This CDR3 reads CASSDGSLDTTYEQYF. CDR3 sequence (DNA): TGTGCCAGTAGTGACGGCTCGCTTGATACTACCTACGAGCAGTACTTC.

The chain uses TRBV6-6 and TRBJ2-2, with TRBD1 identical over 9 bases. The V segment lost 3 bases and the J segment 1 base; nucleotides outside the gene matches: 3. The V gene's germline CDR1 is MNHNY and CDR2 SVGAGI (reference sequence). The CDR3 spans 16 residues. The CDR3 spells CASSYTGGGNTGELFF. For the CDR3, the DNA is TGTGCCAGCAGTTATACAGGGGGCGGGAACACCGGGGAGCTGTTTTTT.

The J gene is TRBJ2-7, the V gene TRBV5-1; 8 positions agree with TRBD2. The germline V gene has CDR1 SGHRS and CDR2 YFSETQ. Trimming cost V 6 bases and J 6 bases; bases outside gene matches: 17. This CDR3 has 16 amino acids. CDR3 sequence reads: CASKVSAGVDGSEQYF. DNA for the CDR3: TGCGCCAGCAAGGTGTCAGCGGGAGTCGACGGTTCCGAGCAGTACTTC.

Here the CDR3 DNA reads TGTGCCAGCAGCCAAATACTAGCGGGAGAAAGAGATACGCAGTATTTT. Its translation: CASSQILAGERDTQYF. This chain connects TRBV7-6 to TRBJ2-3; 11 positions match TRBD2. Trimming removed 5 bases from V and 5 bases from J; junction bases left unmatched: 9. CDR1 is SGHVS and CDR2 is FNYEAQ in the germline V gene. The CDR3 length is 16 residues.

The rearrangement joins TRBV6-5 to TRBJ2-3; D is undetermined. V gave up 9 bases and J gave up 0 bases, with 4 bases separating them. Per the germline V gene, CDR1 is MNHEY and CDR2 is SVGAGI. CDR3 length: 11 residues. In DNA form, the CDR3 reads TGTGCCAGTCAAAGCACAGATACGCAGTATTTT. Translation: CASQSTDTQYF.

The CDR3 nucleotides are TGTGCCACCAGTGACGGGACTAGCGGGAGATCCTACAATGAGCAGTTCTTC. It codes for CATSDGTSGRSYNEQFF. This chain uses TRBV24-1 with TRBJ2-1; 14 bases are a match to TRBD2. CDR3 length: 17 amino acids. CDR1 is KGHDR and CDR2 is SFDVKD in the germline V gene. V gave up 4 bases and J gave up 1 base; unmatched junction bases: 2.

This sequence joins TRBV3-1 (or the pseudogene TRBV3-2) and TRBJ2-7, with TRBD2 matching over 8 bases. The CDR3 is 15 residues long. The V gene's germline CDR1 is LGHDT and CDR2 YNNKEL (reference sequence). The V gene end was trimmed by 2 bases and the J gene end by 7 bases; junction bases not matched to a gene: 10. Here the CDR3 DNA reads TGTGCCAGCAGCCAAAGCGGGAGCAGGGCTAGAGAGCAGTACTTC. Protein sequence: CASSQSGSRAREQYF.